This T cell receptor (beta chain) was observed in a study of T cell responses to AZD1222 COVID-19 vaccine (dated by TCRdb to the early 2020s). For the study in its entirety: AZD1222 recipients given second doses at about 4 weeks or at about 12 weeks were pooled, since spike-specific TCR depth and breadth were not found to differ between the two schedules. A total of 230 or so trial participants underwent TCR sequencing, of whom some 210 received two doses of AZD1222 and some 25 received two doses of the MenACWY control vaccine. Trial participants were enrolled into age subgroups of 18-55, 56-69 and 70-plus years, which contained about 150, 28 and 57 TCR-sequenced participants, respectively.

As regards this clone: Its antigen is not yet known. No much larger clonotype is one base removed from it; base qualities were not supplied.

The investigation overall reported the following: A significant rise in spike-specific TCR breadth and depth was observed after two AZD1222 doses relative to day 0 and relative to MenACWY recipients. Because no samples from the day 14 peak response were available, repertoires could be characterized only after the peak T cell response. Reportedly, almost half of the unique spike-specific TCRs recognized epitopes lying outside the regions that are mutated in the B.1.351 and B.1.1.7 variants. Participants were mostly white British, with more females than males. The authors suggested clonal diversity may have been underestimated. The 56-69-year group was small, and its depth increase did not reach significance, likely because of low power. Conclusions about previously exposed vaccinees are limited, since just six AZD1222 recipients were seropositive for SARS-CoV-2 at baseline. The whole spike protein was spanned by vaccine-associated CD4 TCRs, and dominant responses were seen in regions 160-218 and 743-854.

The CDR3 regions of human TCRbeta chains were subjected to immunosequencing. The original methods were these. TCRs in the repertoires were matched against a reference library of SARS-CoV-2-specific TCRs that had been generated with the MIRA antigen-specificity platform. Breadth was defined as the fraction of unique TCRs that were SARS-CoV-2-associated. Depth was defined as the fraction of total T cells that were SARS-CoV-2-associated. Each spike-specific TCR was assigned to its reactive spike region and to a CD4 or CD8 class using the MIRA data. Log10-transformed breadth and depth values were compared by one-way ANOVA with Sidak's multiple comparisons tests. TCRdb limited this immuneACCESS table to in-frame rearrangements with V and J called. A share of clones is missing; checked studies link under half to unresolved V genes, and the rest is unexplained. V, J and clone size reflect that table, while D and trimming were determined from the DNA. For this sample there are about 93,000 clones; roughly 85% appear just once. The biggest ten clones account for 7.9% of the sample.

In light of the paper, this sample's time point label describes: baseline before first vaccination. Vaccinee samples were obtained from the UK trials COV001 and COV002, which included a single-blind randomized controlled phase 2/3 trial of AZD1222 (ChAdOx1 nCoV-19) in healthy adults. For TCRbeta chain sequencing, PBMC samples were collected from trial participants at day 0 and at day 28 after the second dose. V has 3 bases trimmed and J has 4 bases trimmed; junction bases matching no gene number 4. Reading from cysteine to phenylalanine, the CDR3 counts 14 amino acids. The CDR3 DNA has 42 bases and is translated from base 1. The germline V gene sets CDR1 to MRHNA and CDR2 to SNTAGT.

The chain couples TRBV6-4 to TRBJ2-3; the junction holds 7 bases that match TRBD1. The material was peripheral blood, obtained on day 0 of AZD1222 vaccination. The receptor's source is an adult in good health. The bases read TGTGCCAGCAGTGAACAGGGGTCCGCAGATACGCAGTATTTT. Its protein product is CASSEQGSADTQYF.